This T cell receptor beta chain was documented in a study of T cells in Graves' hyperthyroidism and ophthalmopathy. RNA transcripts served as the template for amplifying TCR beta CDR3 regions. A first-round RT-PCR of the TCR CDR3 used the HTBI primer set. TCRdb fed the multiplex PCR reads into MiXCR, producing one record per CDR3 protein. Among about 96,000 distinct CDR3 sequences, around 50% were seen once, and the ten largest hold 25% to 30%. It was considered stable Graves' hyperthyroidism when ophthalmopathy did not progress within 18 months. The sample holds a few counts of this clonotype. The origin of this receptor is a woman between 40 and 55 years old with Graves' hyperthyroidism. Sequencing input: blood.

CDR3 sequence: CASSLGMGQETQYF. In DNA, the CDR3 is TGTGCCAGCAGCTTAGGCATGGGGCAAGAGACCCAGTACTTC. The J gene is TRBJ2-5, the V gene TRBV7-2; D gene uncertain. V lost 1 base and J 2 bases, leaving 8 bases between the germline ends. Germline V lookup: CDR1 SGHTA, CDR2 FQGNSA. This CDR3 has 14 amino acids.